The 14 T cell receptor beta chains below come from one sample, sequenced in a study of T cell repertoires in cytomegalovirus infection. MiXCR was run by TCRdb on the reads, yielding one entry per CDR3 protein. The data show roughly 640,000 distinct CDR3 sequences, roughly 26% seen once. What was sequenced was CD8+ T cells from PBMCs. The receptors stem from a human donor in good health (CMV status not recorded). Some clones in this sample may be carry-over from other donors' samples.

The chain combines TRBV12-3 or TRBV12-4 with TRBJ2-1; TRBD2 matches at 8 bases. V dropped 6 bases and J dropped 0; count of bases not matched to a gene: 7. CDR3 length equals 16 residues. The CDR3 loop is CASSRLAQSSYNEQFF. The DNA of the CDR3 is TGTGCCAGCAGCAGACTAGCGCAAAGCTCCTACAATGAGCAGTTCTTC.

This clonotype has just a few counts. The rearrangement links TRBV5-6 to TRBJ2-3; the D call may be TRBD1 or TRBD2 (5 bases each). V was trimmed by 5 bases and J by 3 bases, leaving 19 bases between them. The CDR3 has 16 residues. Germline assignment: CDR1 SGHDT and CDR2 YYEEEE. The CDR3 DNA sequence: TGTGCCAGCAGAGCATTTAGGTGGGGGTTGACAGATACGCAGTATTTT. Its translation is CASRAFRWGLTDTQYF. The full variable domain, rest sourced from reference TRBV5-6 and TRBJ2-3, is DAGVTQSPTHLIKTRGQQVTLRCSPKSGHDTVSWYQQALGQGPQFIFQYYEEEERQRGNFPDRFSGHQFPNYSSELNVNALLLGDSALYLCASRAFRWGLTDTQYFGPGTRLTVL.

This clonotype was observed at least ten times. This chain links TRBV7-2 with TRBJ2-3, with TRBD1 identical over 8 bases. Germline V gene data show CDR1 as SGHTA and CDR2 as FQGNSA. The CDR3 extends over 17 amino acids. With V trimmed by 3 bases and J by 2 bases, 10 bases remained unmatched. The CDR3 reads CASSFLWGQVDTDTQYF. The CDR3 region has the DNA TGTGCCAGCAGCTTCTTATGGGGACAGGTCGACACAGATACGCAGTATTTT.

On this clonotype: The CDR3 does not end in the conserved phenylalanine or tryptophan, so this is likely a read error. V usage is TRBV20-1 and J usage is TRBJ2-1; TRBD2 matches 10 bases. V gave up 8 bases and J gave up 3 bases; unmatched junction bases: 7. The germline V gene encodes CDR1 DFQATT and CDR2 SNEGSKA (reference sequence). This CDR3 has 14 amino acids. CDR3 bases: TGCAGTTTGACTAGCGGGTCCCACTACAATGAGCAGTTCTAC. Translating gives CSLTSGSHYNEQFY.

The chain links TRBV10-3 to TRBJ2-7; D gene unclear. The germline gives CDR1 ENHRY, CDR2 SYGVKD. V was cut by 4 bases and J by 2 bases, with 15 bases left in between. CDR3 length equals 15 residues. The CDR3 here is CAISAAGEDPYEQYV. For the CDR3, the DNA is TGTGCCATCAGTGCTGCAGGAGAGGATCCCTACGAGCAGTACGTC.

J is TRBJ2-2 and V is TRBV29-1; no firm D call. Germline CDR1 and CDR2: SQVTM and ANQGSEA. This CDR3 region has 13 residues. Trimming left V 5 bases short and J 6 bases short, with 13 bases between. Here the CDR3 reads CSVPRQAAGELFF. The DNA of the CDR3 is TGCAGCGTTCCGAGACAAGCCGCCGGGGAGCTGTTTTTT.

The chain joins TRBV6-5 to TRBJ2-2, with D perhaps assigned TRBD1 or TRBD2 (6 bases each). The ends were cut back, 3 bases at V and 6 bases at J, with 14 bases in the middle. CDR3 length equals 15 residues. Germline V gene data show CDR1 as MNHEY and CDR2 as SVGAGI. This CDR3 is CASSYEVGGAGELFF. The CDR3 nucleotides read TGTGCCAGCAGTTATGAGGTGGGGGGCGCCGGGGAGCTGTTTTTT.

Turning to this clonotype: A much larger clone differs by one base, so this may be a read error. The chain links TRBV10-3 to TRBJ1-1; D unresolved. This CDR3 region has 18 residues. Germline CDR1 reads ENHRY; CDR2 reads SYGVKD. The V and J ends lost 7 bases and 5 bases respectively, with 29 bases between them. CDR3 protein: CAITTINLNSGYGTEAFF. The CDR3 DNA is TGTGCCATCACCACGATAAACTTAAATTCAGGTTACGGAACTGAAGCTTTCTTT.

This clonotype was counted ten times or more. CDR3 protein: CASSFPSGNEQFF. CDR3 nucleotide sequence: TGTGCCAGCAGTTTTCCTAGCGGGAATGAGCAGTTCTTC. V gene TRBV28 combines with J gene TRBJ2-1; 8 bases are a match to TRBD2. Germline lookup yields CDR1 MDHEN and CDR2 SYDVKM. Trimming at V came to 3 bases and at J to 7 bases, leaving 2 bases not matched to a gene. The CDR3 covers 13 residues.

The rearrangement joins TRBV20-1 to TRBJ1-5; D gene uncertain. V lost 2 bases to trimming and J lost 5 bases, with 7 bases between them. Germline V gene data show CDR1 as DFQATT and CDR2 as SNEGSKA (reference sequence). The CDR3 runs to 12 residues. CDR3 DNA sequence: TGCAGTGCTAGAACCAGTTATCAGCCCCAGCATTTT. Its protein product is CSARTSYQPQHF.

This clonotype was recorded many times. The rearrangement links TRBV12-3 or TRBV12-4 to TRBJ2-3; D not certain. The CDR3 runs to 16 residues. V was clipped by 5 bases and J by 0 bases, with 15 bases between them. CDR3 loop: CASSVPRRGSTDTQYF. CDR3 sequence (DNA): TGTGCCAGCAGTGTCCCTCGGAGAGGTAGCACAGATACGCAGTATTTT.

This clonotype was detected a few times. V is TRBV14 and J is TRBJ2-7, with unresolved D. Deletions cut 1 base from V and 2 bases from J, with 6 bases between. The CDR3 extends over 13 amino acids. CDR1 is SGHDN and CDR2 is FVKESK in the germline V gene. CDR3 DNA sequence: TGTGCCAGCAGCCAAGTGACAACCTACGAGCAGTACTTC. It yields the protein CASSQVTTYEQYF.

The chain links TRBV6-2 or TRBV6-3 to TRBJ2-1, with unresolved D. Germline V gives CDR1 MNHEY, CDR2 SVGEGT. V lost 4 bases to trimming and J lost 6 bases, with 13 bases between them. This CDR3 is 14 amino acids long. CDR3 protein: CASSSPRSSNEQFF. CDR3 DNA: TGTGCCAGCAGTTCCCCTCGGAGCAGCAATGAGCAGTTCTTC.

The chain joins TRBV28 to TRBJ1-4; TRBD1 is a possible D gene (5 bases). The CDR3 length is 15 residues. Germline V CDR1 and CDR2: MDHEN, SYDVKM. V was cut by 2 bases and J by 7 bases, with 14 bases left in between. Here the CDR3 reads CASSLLLGAGEKLFF. CDR3 sequence (DNA): TGTGCCAGCAGTTTACTTTTAGGGGCGGGTGAAAAACTGTTTTTT.